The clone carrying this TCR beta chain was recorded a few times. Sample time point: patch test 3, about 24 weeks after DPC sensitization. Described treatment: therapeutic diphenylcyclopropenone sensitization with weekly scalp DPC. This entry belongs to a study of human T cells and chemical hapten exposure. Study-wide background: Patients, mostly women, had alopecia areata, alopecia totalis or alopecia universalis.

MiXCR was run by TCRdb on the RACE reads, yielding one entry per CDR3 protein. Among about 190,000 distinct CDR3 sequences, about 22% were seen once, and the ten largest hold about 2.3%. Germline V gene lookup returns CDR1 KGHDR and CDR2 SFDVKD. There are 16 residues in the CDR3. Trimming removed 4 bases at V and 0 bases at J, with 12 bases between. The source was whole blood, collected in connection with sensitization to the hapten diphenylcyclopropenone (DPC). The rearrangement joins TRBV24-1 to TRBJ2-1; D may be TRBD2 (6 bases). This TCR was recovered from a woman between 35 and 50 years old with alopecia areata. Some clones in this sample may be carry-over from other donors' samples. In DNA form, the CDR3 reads TGTGCCACCAGTGACCCCGGACTACCCTCCTACAATGAGCAGTTCTTC. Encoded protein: CATSDPGLPSYNEQFF.